This T cell receptor beta chain came from a study of T cell repertoires in cytomegalovirus infection. From the reads, TCRdb called clonotypes with MiXCR, one entry per CDR3 protein. The repertoire holds approximately 170,000 distinct CDR3 sequences, 15% to 20% seen once, with roughly 20% in the top ten. This CDR3 spans 14 amino acids. The ends lost 1 base at V and 8 bases at J; junction bases unmatched: 7. Germline lookup yields CDR1 DFQATT and CDR2 SNEGSKA (reference sequence). The TCR sequence derives from a human donor in good health (CMV status not recorded). Some clones in this sample may be carry-over from other donors' samples. Sequencing was performed on CD8+ T cells from PBMCs. The chain uses TRBV20-1 and TRBJ2-1; 8 bases align to TRBD2. CDR3 sequence: CSARVTGRGYEQFF. The CDR3 DNA reads TGCAGTGCTAGAGTCACCGGGAGGGGCTATGAGCAGTTCTTC.